This T cell receptor (beta chain) was documented in a study of CD8+ T cells in alopecia areata. Comments on this clone: The gene names given are mouse names. The read gets to within 4 residues of the CDR3 end, and the germline J gene fills in the rest.

The CDR3 length is 16 residues. Trimming removed 1 base at V and 0 bases at J, with 9 bases between. The germline gives CDR1 NSQYPW, CDR2 LRSPGD (reference sequence). As the sequencing template, cDNA was produced by extracting RNA and reverse transcribing it. Clones were sequenced by immunoSEQ multiplex PCR, and TCRdb holds only the in-frame ones, with some missing. This repertoire lists approximately 110,000 clones without singletons; about 20% sits in the top ten. Sequencing was performed on lesional skin. The receptor was derived from a C3H/HeJ mouse with alopecia areata. The strain bears MHC haplotype H2-k. V usage is TRBV1 and J usage is TRBJ2-2; D is perhaps TRBD2 (5 bases). Partial CDR3 DNA: TGCACCTGCAGTGCAGGCACTGGAGCAAACACCGGG. Protein sequence: CTCSAGTGANTG. The CDR3, in full, reads CTCSAGTGANTGQLYF.